These 32 T cell receptor beta chains came from one sample sequenced in a study of blood T cells in healthy people across ages. The use of a sample-barcoded 5' primer and a J-beta primer mix characterized a second PCR of roughly 7 to 11 cycles. TCRdb re-called the 5' RACE reads through MiXCR, storing one row per CDR3 protein. The table includes 650,000 to 800,000 distinct CDR3 sequences, around 43% detected once. The sample was blood. The receptors shown here come from a man aged 55 to 70 in good health.

On this clonotype: A read error may be the cause here, since a much bigger clone is one base away. The rearrangement joins TRBV28 to TRBJ2-5; D not resolved. Trimming stripped 6 bases from V and 2 bases from J, with 4 bases between. CDR1 is MDHEN, CDR2 SYDVKM, per germline. CDR3 length: 11 amino acids. CDR3 nucleotides: TGTGCCAGCAGGCAACAAGAGACCCAGTACTTC. Protein sequence: CASRQQETQYF.

There are a few counts of this clonotype. The CDR3 spells CASSPRQGVREQYF. The CDR3, as DNA: TGTGCCAGCAGTCCCAGACAGGGGGTAAGGGAGCAGTACTTC. J is TRBJ2-7 and V is TRBV6-2 or TRBV6-3; 9 bases map to TRBD1. The germline gives CDR1 MNHEY, CDR2 SVGEGT. The junction had 9 bases not matched to a gene; V was cut back by 5 bases and J by 7 bases. The CDR3 is 14 amino acids.

The CDR3: CASGQRETQFF. The DNA of the CDR3 is TGTGCCAGCGGGCAACGGGAGACCCAGTTCTTC. V usage is TRBV7-2 and J usage is TRBJ2-1, with D possibly being TRBD2 (6 bases). Trimming removed 8 bases at V and 13 bases at J, with 15 bases between. There are 11 residues in the CDR3. The germline gives CDR1 SGHTA, CDR2 FQGNSA.

This clonotype was detected once. The chain couples TRBV4-1 to TRBJ2-3; 7 nucleotides agree with TRBD1. The CDR3 has 16 residues. V trimming: 4 bases; J trimming: 0 bases; junction bases outside the gene matches: 7. Germline CDR1 MGHRA, CDR2 YSYEKL. Here the CDR3 reads CASSRWPGQSTDTQYF. Here the CDR3 DNA reads TGCGCCAGCAGCCGATGGCCGGGACAGAGCACAGATACGCAGTATTTT.

This clonotype was detected a few times. The chain links TRBV5-1 to TRBJ2-5; D remains unclear. The end of the DNA is better explained by TRBJ2-7, so the J call may be wrong. CDR1 and CDR2 (germline): SGHRS, YFSETQ. This CDR3 comprises 11 residues. For the CDR3, the DNA is TGCGCCAGCACGGAAGGGCTCGAGCAGTACTTC. It codes for CASTEGLEQYF.

This clonotype showed up many times. This sequence joins TRBV5-1 and TRBJ2-1; D is undetermined. The germline V gene encodes CDR1 SGHRS and CDR2 YFSETQ. This CDR3 is 13 amino acids long. The ends were cut back, 4 bases at V and 4 bases at J, with 9 bases in the middle. Here the CDR3 DNA reads TGCGCCAGCAGCGGGCCGGGTTACAATGAGCAGTTCTTC. It codes for CASSGPGYNEQFF. Combining the CDR3 with reference TRBV5-1 and TRBJ2-1 gives the whole variable domain KAGVTQTPRYLIKTRGQQVTLSCSPISGHRSVSWYQQTPGQGLQFLFEYFSETQRNKGNFPGRFSGRQFSNSRSEMNVSTLELGDSALYLCASSGPGYNEQFFGPGTRLTVL.

The J gene is TRBJ2-7, the V gene TRBV25-1; 7 positions agree with TRBD1. Near its end, the DNA agrees better with TRBJ2-5, so the J call may be wrong. CDR1 is MGHDK, CDR2 SYGVNS, per germline. The CDR3 covers 14 residues. CDR3: CASRGQLQRETQYF. The CDR3 DNA reads as TGTGCCAGCAGGGGACAGTTACAGAGGGAGACCCAGTACTTC.

In this sample, this clonotype turned up many times. The genes are TRBV4-3 and TRBJ2-7; D might be TRBD1 or TRBD2, each matching 6 bases. This CDR3 spans 15 amino acids. The V gene's germline CDR1 is LGHNA and CDR2 YSLEER. With 1 base removed from V and 0 bases from J, the gap between germline ends came to 10 bases. The CDR3 DNA sequence: TGCGCCAGCAGCCAAGGAGGGGGGACCTCCTACGAGCAGTACTTC. The encoded protein is CASSQGGGTSYEQYF.

The chain couples TRBV7-2 to TRBJ2-5; D ambiguous. The CDR3 sequence is 13 residues long. The V end was cut by 4 bases, the J end by 2 bases, with 8 bases between. The germline gives CDR1 SGHTA, CDR2 FQGNSA. As DNA, the CDR3 is TGTGCCAGCAGCTGTCGGAGTCAAGAGACCCAGTACTTC. Residues: CASSCRSQETQYF.

This chain joins TRBV11-2 and TRBJ2-3, with TRBD1 matching 10 bases. Germline CDR1 reads SGHAT; CDR2 reads FQNNGV. Trimming removed 5 bases from V and 2 bases from J; junction bases left unmatched: 10. CDR3 length: 17 residues. CDR3: CASSRTGGGLFTDTQYF. Here the CDR3 DNA reads TGTGCCAGCAGCCGGACAGGGGGAGGCCTGTTCACAGATACGCAGTATTTT.

DNA for the CDR3: TGTGCCAGCAGTTACCCGCGGGAGGGCGCAGTTTCCGAGCAGTACTTC. Amino acids: CASSYPREGAVSEQYF. This sequence joins TRBV6-2 or TRBV6-3 and TRBJ2-4; 9 nucleotides agree with TRBD2. Gene TRBJ2-7 matches the end of the DNA better, so the J call may be wrong. Germline values: CDR1 MNHEY, CDR2 SVGEGT. The CDR3 extends over 16 amino acids.

This clonotype was seen more than once but under ten times. The chain has TRBV2 and TRBJ2-5; 8 bases align to TRBD2. V trimming: 8 bases; J trimming: 3 bases; junction bases outside the gene matches: 5. The germline CDR1 and CDR2 sequences are SNHLY and FYNNEI. The CDR3 is 13 amino acids. The DNA of the CDR3 is TGTGCCAGCGAGCGGGGGAGAGAAGAGACCCAGTACTTC. It specifies CASERGREETQYF.

This clonotype was observed at least ten times. This chain connects TRBV4-1 to TRBJ2-7; 8 nucleotides agree with TRBD2. Germline V gives CDR1 MGHRA, CDR2 YSYEKL. The CDR3 is 15 amino acids. Germline trimming cut 2 bases from V and 3 bases from J; bases unmatched to any gene: 6. CDR3 loop: CASSQFVAGLYEQYF. CDR3 nucleotides: TGCGCCAGCAGCCAATTCGTAGCGGGGCTCTACGAGCAGTACTTC.

This clonotype turned up a few times. The chain is built from TRBV29-1 and TRBJ2-1, with TRBD2 matching over 8 bases. The assigned J gene may be wrong: the sequence end matches TRBJ2-7 better. This CDR3 comprises 13 residues. Looked up from germline, CDR1 is SQVTM and CDR2 is ANQGSEA. For the CDR3, the DNA is TGCAGTGGTCGGGGACTAGGCCTCAATGAGCAGTACTTC. Encoded protein: CSGRGLGLNEQYF.

This clonotype was observed a handful of times. J is TRBJ1-6 and V is TRBV7-2, with a weak D call TRBD1 (5 bases). Germline loops: CDR1 SGHTA, CDR2 FQGNSA. V was trimmed by 8 bases and J by 9 bases, leaving 23 bases between them. This CDR3 has 16 residues. CDR3: CASLAAGTSLGSPLHF. As DNA, the CDR3 is TGTGCCAGCTTAGCGGCCGGGACGAGCCTGGGTTCACCCCTCCACTTT. The full variable domain, rest sourced from reference TRBV7-2 and TRBJ1-6, is GAGVSQSPSNKVTEKGKDVELRCDPISGHTALYWYRQSLGQGLEFLIYFQGNSAPDKSGLPSDRFSAERTGGSVSTLTIQRTQQEDSAVYLCASLAAGTSLGSPLHFGNGTRLTVT.

This clonotype came up a few times. This chain links TRBV29-1 with TRBJ1-2, with TRBD1 matching 7 bases. The CDR3 consists of 12 residues. Germline-derived CDR1 and CDR2 are SQVTM and ANQGSEA. The junction had 6 bases not matched to a gene; V was cut back by 3 bases and J by 8 bases. The CDR3 DNA reads as TGCAGCGTTGATCGAGGGGGCGAGGGCTACACCTTC. It encodes CSVDRGGEGYTF.

This clonotype occurred a few times. The V gene is TRBV11-2, the J gene TRBJ2-5; 13 nucleotides align to TRBD2. CDR1 SGHAT and CDR2 FQNNGV come from the germline V gene. Trimming at V came to 5 bases and at J to 0 bases, leaving 3 bases not matched to a gene. The CDR3 extends over 16 amino acids. For the CDR3, the DNA is TGTGCCAGCAGCCGGGGACTAGCGGGGTACCAAGAGACCCAGTACTTC. It is translated as CASSRGLAGYQETQYF.

This clonotype has just a few counts. The chain uses TRBV7-2 and TRBJ2-7, with D hard to call. Germline CDR1 and CDR2: SGHTA and FQGNSA. V lost 5 bases and J lost 0, with 14 bases in between. The CDR3 has 15 residues. The DNA of the CDR3 is TGTGCCAGCAGCCCCGGAGCGCACCACTCCTACGAGCAGTACTTC. Protein sequence: CASSPGAHHSYEQYF.

This clonotype has ten or more counts. CDR3 protein: CASSEGLAGAYEQYF. CDR3 nucleotides: TGTGCCAGCAGTGAGGGACTAGCGGGGGCCTACGAGCAGTACTTC. V is TRBV25-1 and J is TRBJ2-7, with TRBD2 matching 14 bases. J lost 2 bases, V lost 3 bases, and 0 bases had no gene match. The CDR3 runs to 15 residues. CDR1 MGHDK and CDR2 SYGVNS come from the germline V gene.

This clonotype was seen a few times. The V gene is TRBV6-2 or TRBV6-3, the J gene TRBJ1-5; D possibly corresponds to TRBD1 (6 bases). The germline V gene encodes CDR1 MNHEY and CDR2 SVGEGT. Trimming took 6 bases from V and 6 from J, leaving 18 bases between them. This CDR3 is built from 15 residues. CDR3 coding DNA: TGTGCCAGCAGGTCTATCGGGGGCATGGGTCAGCCCCAGCATTTT. It is translated as CASRSIGGMGQPQHF.

This clonotype was seen a handful of times. The chain links TRBV6-2 or TRBV6-3 to TRBJ1-1; D call uncertain. Deletions cut 6 bases from V and 1 base from J, with 15 bases between. The CDR3 covers 15 residues. Germline V gene data show CDR1 as MNHEY and CDR2 as SVGEGT. The CDR3 nucleotides read TGTGCCAGCAGGTGCGACAACAATAAGAACACTGAAGCTTTCTTT. Encoded protein: CASRCDNNKNTEAFF.

The genes are TRBV5-1 and TRBJ2-3, with 13 bases identical to TRBD2. CDR1 is SGHRS and CDR2 is YFSETQ in the germline V gene. CDR3 length equals 17 residues. V dropped 4 bases and J dropped 2; count of bases not matched to a gene: 7. The CDR3 region is CASSATSGGPNTDTQYF. The DNA for the CDR3 is TGCGCCAGCAGCGCGACTAGCGGGGGGCCCAACACAGATACGCAGTATTTT.

Only a few counts were recorded for this clonotype. The genes are TRBV25-1 and TRBJ2-1; a possible D gene is TRBD1 (5 bases). CDR1 is MGHDK and CDR2 is SYGVNS in the germline V gene. The length of the CDR3 is 14 residues. Trimming shortened V by 3 bases and J by 3 bases, and 9 bases separated the two germline ends. CDR3 region: CASSETALYNEQFF. CDR3 DNA: TGTGCCAGCAGTGAGACAGCCCTCTACAATGAGCAGTTCTTC.

There are a few counts of this clonotype. The rearrangement links TRBV4-3 to TRBJ2-1; D tentatively fits TRBD1 or TRBD2 (5 bases each). Trimming shortened V by 0 bases and J by 4 bases, and 13 bases separated the two germline ends. Germline V gene data show CDR1 as LGHNA and CDR2 as YSLEER. The CDR3 has 16 residues. The CDR3 spells CASSQEWGSFYNEQFF. CDR3 nucleotides: TGCGCCAGCAGCCAAGAGTGGGGGTCCTTTTACAATGAGCAGTTCTTC.

The rearrangement links TRBV6-6 to TRBJ1-4; 7 positions match TRBD1. The CDR3 length is 13 residues. CDR1 is MNHNY, CDR2 SVGAGI, per germline (reference sequence). The V gene end was trimmed by 8 bases and the J gene end by 4 bases; junction bases not matched to a gene: 4. DNA for the CDR3: TGTGCCAGCCGTGACAGGGATAATGAAAAACTGTTTTTT. Translating gives CASRDRDNEKLFF.

V and J are TRBV20-1 and TRBJ2-1, with 8 bases matching TRBD2. The J call may not be correct, given that the DNA end is closer to TRBJ2-7. The CDR3 runs 13 residues. In germline, CDR1 is DFQATT, CDR2 SNEGSKA (reference sequence). CDR3 nucleotides: TGCAGTGCCACACGACTAGCGAACTACGAGCAGTACTTC. This gives the protein CSATRLANYEQYF.

This chain links TRBV7-9 with TRBJ2-7; 11 bases fit TRBD2. The germline CDR1 and CDR2 sequences are SEHNR and FQNEAQ (reference sequence). After removal of 5 bases from V and 4 bases from J, the junction contained 10 bases not matched to a gene. This CDR3 region has 16 residues. The CDR3 spells CASSTRTSGWYYEQYF. CDR3 coding DNA: TGTGCCAGCAGCACTAGGACTAGCGGGTGGTATTACGAGCAGTACTTC.

The rearrangement uses TRBV12-3 or TRBV12-4 and TRBJ2-2; D may be TRBD1 (5 bases). Trimming pared 8 bases from V and 2 bases from J, leaving 9 bases between. This CDR3 is built from 13 residues. The CDR3 sequence: CASQTVNTGELFF. The CDR3 nucleotides are TGTGCCAGCCAGACAGTAAACACCGGGGAGCTGTTTTTT.

This clonotype showed up many times. CDR3 loop: CSARPELAGGGTQYF. DNA of the CDR3: TGCAGTGCTAGACCAGAACTAGCGGGGGGAGGGACCCAGTACTTC. The chain recombines TRBV20-1 with TRBJ2-5, with 12 bases that match TRBD2. Germline V gene lookup returns CDR1 DFQATT and CDR2 SNEGSKA (reference sequence). J gave up 7 bases and V 2 bases, and 8 bases lay outside the gene matches. The CDR3 runs 15 residues.

The chain couples TRBV6-5 to TRBJ2-7; D may be TRBD1 or TRBD2 (5 bases each). The J call is in doubt because the DNA end fits TRBJ2-5 better. This CDR3 is built from 16 residues. The germline gives CDR1 MNHEY, CDR2 SVGAGI. CDR3 sequence: CASSYSSGGPQETQYF. The CDR3 coding sequence is TGTGCCAGCAGTTACTCGAGTGGGGGTCCTCAAGAGACCCAGTACTTC.

CDR3 in amino acids: CATSEGSGAGADTQYF. The CDR3 bases are TGTGCCACCAGTGAGGGCTCGGGCGCGGGGGCAGATACGCAGTATTTT. The V call is TRBV24-1, the J call TRBJ2-3, with 7 positions matching TRBD2. Germline V lookup: CDR1 KGHDR, CDR2 SFDVKD. The V gene end was trimmed by 4 bases and the J gene end by 4 bases; junction bases not matched to a gene: 10. This CDR3 is built from 16 residues.

The genes are TRBV5-8 and TRBJ1-1; D is possibly TRBD1 (6 bases). Germline values: CDR1 SGHTS, CDR2 YDEGEE. The CDR3 length is 14 residues. Trimming shortened V by 1 base and J by 0 bases, and 7 bases separated the two germline ends. CDR3 region: CASSLHRVNTEAFF. The CDR3 DNA reads TGTGCCAGCAGCTTGCACAGGGTGAACACTGAAGCTTTCTTT.